This T cell receptor (beta chain) is drawn from a study of cytomegalovirus exposure and HLA in healthy donors. Primers included in the PCR were 60 Vbeta and 13 Jbeta primers. This table comes from immunoSEQ multiplex PCR, and its TCRdb copy is limited to in-frame clones, with some not included. Here the sample table reports tens of thousands of clones. Overall study findings and caveats: Rarity characterized most TCR sequences, yet some public TCRs appeared in many donors.

As for this clone: The antigen is unknown.

Per germline, CDR1 SQVTM and CDR2 ANQGSEA. This CDR3 has 16 residues. V trimming: 6 bases; J trimming: 4 bases; junction bases outside the gene matches: 15. The rearrangement links TRBV29-1 to TRBJ1-2; TRBD1 matches 9 bases. The material sequenced was PBMCs. The TCR comes from a female donor in good health and CMV-seropositive. This chain's CDR3 is CSVPKGDRDSRYGYTF. The CDR3 DNA is TGCAGCGTACCAAAGGGGGACAGGGATTCTCGCTATGGCTACACCTTC.